The clone carrying this T cell receptor beta chain has only a few counts. Its specificity is unknown. There are 15 residues in the CDR3. Per germline, CDR1 SGHTA and CDR2 FQGNSA. Trimming pared 1 base from V and 2 bases from J, leaving 11 bases between. The data are from a study of T cell repertoires in cytomegalovirus infection. Looking at the study overall: Through public TCR beta signatures, both CMV infection and matching HLA type were indicated. Overall study findings and caveats: In two of eight donors, the top clonotype was HLA-C-restricted CMV-specific.

In TCRdb, the reads were re-called with MiXCR into one record per CDR3 protein. The profile shows approximately 500,000 distinct CDR3 sequences, about a quarter of them singletons. This TCR was recovered from a human donor in good health (CMV status not recorded). Some clones in this sample may be carry-over from other donors' samples. This chain uses TRBV7-2 with TRBJ1-2; no reliable D call. The sequenced sample consisted of PBMCs. The CDR3 spells CASSLGGSDNYGYTF. The CDR3 nucleotides read TGTGCCAGCAGCTTAGGGGGTTCAGACAACTATGGCTACACCTTC.